This TCR beta chain is from a study of identical twins (TCRdb year 2016). Study-level background: The study deep-sequenced TCR alpha and beta repertoires from monozygotic twins, unrelated adults of various ages and cord blood to test whether fetal clonotypes persist. To rule out contamination, the twin experiments were replicated at different times with different library preparation protocols. Overall study outcomes, separate from this receptor: Out-of-frame TCR alpha sequences shared between twins showed an excess of low generation-probability sequences compared with coincidental sharing between unrelated individuals. Conclusions relied on cross-sectional statistical analysis, since the same donors could not be followed over many years. A weaker excess of twin sharing was found in beta out-of-frame sequences because the signal-to-noise ratio was lowered by fewer shared sequences. In monozygotic twins, recombination models systematically underestimated out-of-frame TCR alpha sharing, but the models matched the sharing seen between unrelated individuals. Fewer insertions were carried by abundant cord blood beta clonotypes, a similar but weaker trend appeared in young adult naive repertoires, and no such trend appeared in memory repertoires. Invariant T cells such as MAIT and iNKT could partly confound zero-insertion analyses, though diverse VJ usage argued against this for most clonotypes.

Every donor was a healthy Caucasian. The twin cohort comprised three pairs of female monozygotic twins, all aged about 18 to 29 years. Peripheral blood mononuclear cells were the source from which RNA for the TCR libraries was isolated. The receptor library was made with 5' RACE. The sequencer was an Illumina HiSeq 2000. A universal primer binding site was introduced by template switching, and a unique molecular identifier was present in the final cDNA, enabling accurate counting of TCR cDNA molecules. First-strand cDNA for TCR alpha and beta chains was synthesized from specific primers in the conserved constant-segment region. Each cDNA library was double barcoded, with a SMART-Mk sample barcode plus Illumina barcodes, to control for contamination. Two successive PCR steps introduced TruSeq adapter sequences along with Illumina sample barcodes. TCR alpha and beta cDNA libraries were sequenced on the Illumina HiSeq platform with custom primers. Per the source publication's procedure: MiGEC processed the raw reads to extract unique molecular identifiers, while MiXCR was used to determine the CDR3 positions. For each individual, recombination models were inferred using an EM algorithm with the repgenHMM and IGoR tools. Shared clonotypes were analyzed with the tcR package in R, and sharing was normalized by the product of cloneset sizes. To study raw recombination free of thymic and clonal selection effects, out-of-frame nonproductive sequences were analyzed. TCRdb's own reprocessing of the public reads used fastp at Q25 and MiXCR and kept productive beta chains. Records with the same CDR3 protein are collapsed into one entry carrying the most frequent genes and DNA. The V and J calls were determined by TCRdb, not by the authors. This sample gives fewer than 800,000 distinct CDR3 sequences in total; roughly 7.2% of them show up just once. Roughly 1.5% of the sample lies in the top ten.

The germline ends are 11 bases apart after V is trimmed by 6 bases and J by 5 bases. From the germline V gene, CDR1 is MGHDK and CDR2 is SYGVNS. CDR3 length: 13 amino acids, cysteine to phenylalanine. Of all the DNA, just the CDR3 is kept, 39 bases in frame from base 1. In its sample, this clonotype was seen many times. This clone's antigen is unknown. The record has no base qualities; no much larger clone is one base away. These data were also filed under a second study, of yellow fever vaccine responses in identical twins. That second publication adds: According to the authors, the vaccine-induced T cell response in identical twins seemed to be partly convergent and partly specific to each individual. In identical twins, the study followed T cell clones that responded to the vaccine with precision.

The sample consisted of PBMCs. The TCR comes from a woman under 30 in good health. The V gene is TRBV25-1 and the J gene is TRBJ2-1, with the D gene uncertain. The nucleotides are TGTGCCAGCAGAAAGGTGGCTGACAATGAGCAGTTCTTC. Translated, it reads CASRKVADNEQFF. Where the CDR3 stops, the reference TRBV25-1 and TRBJ2-1 genes take over; the full variable domain is EADIYQTPRYLVIGTGKKITLECSQTMGHDKMYWYQQDPGMELHLIHYSYGVNSTEKGDLSSESTVSRIRTEHFPLTLESARPSHTSQYLCASRKVADNEQFFGPGTRLTVL.